The 27 T cell receptor beta chains reported below all come from one sample, sequenced in a study of cytomegalovirus exposure and HLA in healthy donors (dated by TCRdb to the late 2010s). The library was generated by the immunoSEQ multiplex PCR assay. For the multiplex PCR, a mixture combining 60 forward primers for TCR Vbeta segments and 13 reverse primers for TCR Jbeta segments was used. TCRdb mirrors the immuneACCESS table, restricted to in-frame sequences. Some clones are absent from its copies; in checked studies, under half trace to an unresolved V gene, and the reason for the others is unknown. The sample data list some 170,000 clones, and about 80% of these were observed just once. Of the sample, about 2.2% is held by the ten largest clones. Material: PBMCs. The receptors derive from a woman aged 25 to 39 in good health and CMV-seronegative.

The rearrangement links TRBV2 to TRBJ2-3; D perhaps matches TRBD2 (5 bases). CDR1 and CDR2 (germline): SNHLY, FYNNEI. This CDR3 has 14 residues. The V gene lost 7 bases and the J gene lost 2 bases, with 13 bases spanning the gap. The CDR3 sequence: CASNQAETTDTQYF. The CDR3 bases are TGTGCCAGCAACCAAGCGGAGACCACAGATACGCAGTATTTT.

The V and J genes are TRBV27 and TRBJ2-2; the match to TRBD2 covers 7 bases. V gave up 7 bases and J gave up 1 base; unmatched junction bases: 15. The CDR3 has 18 residues. Germline loops: CDR1 MNHEY, CDR2 SMNVEV (reference sequence). The CDR3 here is CASTSPSGGSWNTGELFF. The CDR3 DNA is TGTGCCAGCACGAGCCCTAGTGGCGGGAGCTGGAACACCGGGGAGCTGTTTTTT.

This chain joins TRBV15 and TRBJ1-3; 7 bases agree with TRBD1. Germline assignment: CDR1 LNHNV and CDR2 YYDKDF (reference sequence). This CDR3 spans 18 amino acids. Trimming at V came to 0 bases and at J to 0 bases, leaving 8 bases not matched to a gene. CDR3 in amino acids: CATSRDYEGALSGNTIYF. In DNA form, the CDR3 reads TGTGCCACCAGCAGAGATTATGAGGGGGCCCTCTCTGGAAACACCATATATTTT.

This clone was detected only a few times. This chain uses TRBV30 with TRBJ1-5; 9 nucleotides line up with TRBD1. This CDR3 has 13 amino acids. Per the germline V gene, CDR1 is GTSNPN and CDR2 is SVGIG (reference sequence). The J segment lost 11 bases and the V segment lost 1 base, leaving 6 bases of the junction unmatched. CDR3 coding DNA: TGTGCCTGGAGTGACGGGGACAGGGCATCCCAGCATTTT. Amino acids: CAWSDGDRASQHF. The entire variable domain, with the rest obtained from reference TRBV30 and TRBJ1-5, is as follows: SQTIHQWPATLVQPVGSPLSLECTVEGTSNPNLYWYRQAAGRGLQLLFYSVGIGQISSEVPQNLSASRPQDRQFILSSKKLLLSDSGFYLCAWSDGDRASQHFGDGTRLSIL.

The chain is built from TRBV29-1 and TRBJ1-3; weak D call: TRBD1 (6 bases). This CDR3 spans 13 amino acids. Trimming removed 6 bases at V and 1 base at J, with 10 bases between. CDR1 SQVTM and CDR2 ANQGSEA come from the germline V gene. CDR3 coding DNA: TGCAGCGTGGTTACAGGGTCTGGAAACACCATATATTTT. It yields the protein CSVVTGSGNTIYF.

This sequence joins TRBV5-1 and TRBJ1-5, with TRBD1 identical over 7 bases. The CDR3 spans 14 residues. Germline CDR1 SGHRS, CDR2 YFSETQ. V lost 4 bases and J lost 5; bases outside the gene matches: 6. This CDR3 reads CASSPDRLDQPQHF. As DNA, the CDR3 is TGCGCCAGCAGCCCGGACAGGCTGGATCAGCCCCAGCATTTT.

The chain carries TRBV23-1 and TRBJ2-1, with 8 positions matching TRBD1. TRBV23-1 is an ORF for which the function is uncertain. The CDR3 contains 14 residues. V shed 6 bases and J 6 bases; nucleotides not matched to a gene: 7. In DNA, the CDR3 is TGCGCCAGCAGGCCGGACAGGGTATTCAATGAGCAGTTCTTC. Translation gives CASRPDRVFNEQFF.

The chain recombines TRBV6-5 with TRBJ1-2; possibly TRBD1 for D (6 bases). The V gene's germline CDR1 is MNHEY and CDR2 SVGAGI. CDR3 length: 16 amino acids. V lost 0 bases, J lost 4 bases, and 15 bases lay in between. The CDR3 nucleotides read TGTGCCAGCAGTTACTCGAGGGCAGGGGATGGCTATGGCTACACCTTC. Translating it yields CASSYSRAGDGYGYTF.

The genes are TRBV7-9 and TRBJ2-1, with D possibly being TRBD1 (6 bases). V was shortened by 5 bases and J by 6 bases, with 11 bases between the two germline ends. The length of the CDR3 is 13 residues. Germline V gene data show CDR1 as SEHNR and CDR2 as FQNEAQ (reference sequence). For the CDR3, the DNA is TGTGCCAGCAGCCATTTAGGGGGCAATGAGCAGTTCTTC. As protein: CASSHLGGNEQFF.

This clone has only one observation. The gene calls are TRBV29-1 and TRBJ1-2; the match to TRBD1 covers 9 bases. The junction had 3 bases not matched to a gene; V was cut back by 5 bases and J by 5 bases. Germline CDR1 SQVTM, CDR2 ANQGSEA. The CDR3 contains 12 residues. CDR3 region: CSVQGQGYGYTF. In nucleotides, the CDR3 is TGCAGCGTTCAGGGACAGGGTTATGGCTACACCTTC.

The chain is built from TRBV28 and TRBJ1-1, with 7 bases fitting TRBD1. The germline gives CDR1 MDHEN, CDR2 SYDVKM. Losses at the gene ends were 6 bases for V and 5 bases for J; bases not matched to a gene: 9. The CDR3 loop spans 14 amino acids. The CDR3 DNA sequence: TGTGCCAGCAGCCGACAGGGAGTGTATACTGAAGCTTTCTTT. Amino acid sequence: CASSRQGVYTEAFF.

This chain links TRBV28 with TRBJ2-1; D might be TRBD1 (6 bases). The germline V gene has CDR1 MDHEN and CDR2 SYDVKM. Between the trimmed V and J ends, which lost 10 bases and 5 bases, there was a span of 15 bases. The length of the CDR3 is 13 residues. CDR3: CATRQETDNEQFF. Here the CDR3 DNA reads TGTGCCACCAGACAGGAGACGGACAATGAGCAGTTCTTC.

In DNA form, the CDR3 reads TGTGCCAGCAGTAAACAGATATATCAGCCCCAGCATTTT. Translating gives CASSKQIYQPQHF. The chain is built from TRBV6-5 and TRBJ1-5; no definite D call. Trimming removed 5 bases from V and 5 bases from J, with 10 bases in between. CDR1 and CDR2 from the germline V gene are MNHEY and SVGAGI. The CDR3 length is 13 residues.

The CDR3 DNA reads TGTGCCAGCAGATACAGGGGTACCGGGGAGCTGTTTTTT. The encoded protein is CASRYRGTGELFF. J is TRBJ2-2 and V is TRBV7-6, with 7 bases identical to TRBD1. There are 13 residues in the CDR3. The J segment lost 5 bases and the V segment lost 6 bases, leaving 3 bases of the junction unmatched. From germline, CDR1 is SGHVS and CDR2 FNYEAQ.

The chain has TRBV12-2 and TRBJ1-3; TRBD1, the D gene given by the table, was not confirmed from the DNA. TRBV12-2 is designated a pseudogene. The CDR3 has 19 amino acids. The CDR3 protein is CASRLAPRCPGYPGNTIYF. The DNA for the CDR3 is TGTGCAAGTCGCTTAGCCCCGAGGTGTCCAGGGTACCCTGGAAACACCATATATTTT.

V and J are TRBV6-6 and TRBJ1-3; 8 nucleotides agree with TRBD1. Germline CDR1 and CDR2: MNHNY and SVGAGI (reference sequence). The length of the CDR3 is 14 residues. V shed 7 bases and J 0 bases; nucleotides not matched to a gene: 2. CDR3 DNA: TGTGCCAGCATTACAGGGGGCTCTGGAAACACCATATATTTT. The encoded protein is CASITGGSGNTIYF.

The CDR3 here is CASSAGQSSGNTIYF. The CDR3 coding sequence is TGCGCCAGCAGCGCCGGACAGAGCTCTGGAAACACCATATATTTT. The V and J genes are TRBV5-1 and TRBJ1-3; the D gene is possibly TRBD1 (6 bases). CDR3 length: 15 amino acids. V lost 4 bases and J lost 0, with 11 bases in between. The V gene's germline CDR1 is SGHRS and CDR2 YFSETQ.

This sequence joins TRBV5-4 and TRBJ2-1, with D hard to call. Germline lookup yields CDR1 SGHNT and CDR2 YYREEE (reference sequence). The ends were cut back, 2 bases at V and 4 bases at J, with 4 bases in the middle. This CDR3 comprises 12 residues. CDR3 protein: CASSFQYNEQFF. CDR3 nucleotides: TGTGCCAGCAGCTTTCAGTACAATGAGCAGTTCTTC. Drawing the rest from reference TRBV5-4 and TRBJ2-1, the complete variable domain is ETGVTQSPTHLIKTRGQQVTLRCSSQSGHNTVSWYQQALGQGPQFIFQYYREEENGRGNFPPRFSGLQFPNYSSELNVNALELDDSALYLCASSFQYNEQFFGPGTRLTVL.

The gene calls are TRBV28 and TRBJ1-5; D unresolved. CDR3 length equals 15 residues. Deletions cut 6 bases from V and 0 bases from J, with 12 bases between. Germline loops: CDR1 MDHEN, CDR2 SYDVKM. CDR3 residues: CASSSGAYSNQPQHF. The CDR3 bases are TGTGCCAGCAGCTCCGGAGCTTATAGCAATCAGCCCCAGCATTTT.

The chain uses TRBV6-5 and TRBJ2-1, with D possibly being TRBD1 (6 bases). The CDR3 is 14 residues long. CDR1 and CDR2 (germline): MNHEY, SVGAGI. V was trimmed by 3 bases and J by 8 bases, leaving 14 bases between them. CDR3 coding DNA: TGTGCCAGCAGTTATGTAGGGGGTTCTCATGAGCAGTTCTTC. This codes for CASSYVGGSHEQFF.

The chain uses TRBV28 and TRBJ2-1; 9 bases are a match to TRBD2. Germline CDR1 MDHEN, CDR2 SYDVKM. This CDR3 region has 13 residues. Unmatched junction bases numbered 2, after V lost 4 bases and J lost 7 bases. CDR3 sequence: CASSWTSVNEQFF. CDR3 nucleotide sequence: TGTGCCAGCAGTTGGACTAGCGTTAATGAGCAGTTCTTC.

V is TRBV21-1 and J is TRBJ1-5. TRBV21-1 is deemed a pseudogene. This CDR3 is 20 amino acids long. The CDR3 bases are TGTGCCAGCAGCTTTAGCCTTAGCCTCGATGTAACCGATAGCAATCAGCCCCAGCATTTT. This codes for CASSFSLSLDVTDSNQPQHF.

The chain recombines TRBV27 with TRBJ1-5; D is possibly TRBD1 (6 bases). V lost 5 bases to trimming and J lost 0 bases, with 11 bases between them. Germline V CDR1 and CDR2: MNHEY, SMNVEV (reference sequence). This CDR3 contains 15 residues. This CDR3 is CASSLGQSSNQPQHF. CDR3 DNA sequence: TGTGCCAGCAGTCTGGGACAAAGTAGCAATCAGCCCCAGCATTTT.

The V and J genes are TRBV6-1 and TRBJ2-7; 8 bases are a match to TRBD1. V was pared by 4 bases and J by 5 bases, with 10 bases of the junction left unmatched. Germline V lookup: CDR1 MNHNS, CDR2 SASEGT. The CDR3 has 15 residues. CDR3: CASSVWGQEGHEQYF. Here the CDR3 DNA reads TGTGCCAGCAGTGTTTGGGGACAGGAGGGGCACGAGCAGTACTTC.

The CDR3 sequence: CASSLSNGGGQETQYF. The CDR3 DNA follows: TGTGCCAGCAGCTTATCCAACGGGGGGGGACAAGAGACCCAGTACTTC. V gene TRBV11-2 combines with J gene TRBJ2-5, with TRBD2 matching over 8 bases. This CDR3 comprises 16 residues. J gave up 2 bases and V 2 bases, and 7 bases lay outside the gene matches. The germline V gene encodes CDR1 SGHAT and CDR2 FQNNGV.

This chain uses TRBV7-2 with TRBJ2-1; possible D gene TRBD2, 6 bases. The V end lost 1 base, the J end lost 0 bases, and 10 bases lay between the germline ends. The CDR3 consists of 16 residues. Germline V gives CDR1 SGHTA, CDR2 FQGNSA. In DNA, the CDR3 is TGTGCCAGCAGCTTAGGCGGGACGGACTCCTACAATGAGCAGTTCTTC. Its protein product is CASSLGGTDSYNEQFF.

The chain employs TRBV9 and TRBJ1-1, with a tentative D call TRBD1 (5 bases). Per germline, CDR1 SGDLS and CDR2 YYNGEE. With 3 bases removed from V and 4 bases from J, the gap between germline ends came to 16 bases. The CDR3 contains 15 residues. Here the CDR3 DNA reads TGTGCCAGCAGCGCGTATATGGGGGGGGGCACTGAAGCTTTCTTT. This sequence encodes CASSAYMGGGTEAFF.